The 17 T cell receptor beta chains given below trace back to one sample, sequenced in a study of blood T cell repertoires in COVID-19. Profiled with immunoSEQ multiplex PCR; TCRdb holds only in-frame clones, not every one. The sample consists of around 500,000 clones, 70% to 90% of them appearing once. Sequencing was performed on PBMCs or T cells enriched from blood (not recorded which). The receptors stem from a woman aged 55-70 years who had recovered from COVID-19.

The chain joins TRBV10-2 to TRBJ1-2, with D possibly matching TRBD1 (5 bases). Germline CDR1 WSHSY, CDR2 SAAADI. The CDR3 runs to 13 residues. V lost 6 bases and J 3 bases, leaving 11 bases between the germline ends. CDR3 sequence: CASRTSGDYGYTF. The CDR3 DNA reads TGCGCCAGCAGGACCTCGGGGGACTATGGCTACACCTTC.

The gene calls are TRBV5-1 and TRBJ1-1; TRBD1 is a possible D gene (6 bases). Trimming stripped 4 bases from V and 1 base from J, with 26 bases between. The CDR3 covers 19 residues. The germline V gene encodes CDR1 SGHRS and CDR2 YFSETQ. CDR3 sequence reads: CASSHPNRTAGLGNTEAFF. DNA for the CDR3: TGCGCCAGCAGCCACCCGAATCGGACAGCGGGGTTGGGGAACACTGAAGCTTTCTTT.

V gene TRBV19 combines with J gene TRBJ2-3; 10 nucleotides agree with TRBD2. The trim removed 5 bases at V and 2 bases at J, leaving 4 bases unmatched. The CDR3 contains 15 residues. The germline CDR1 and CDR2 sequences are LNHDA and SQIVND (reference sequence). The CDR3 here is CASSVGLADTDTQYF. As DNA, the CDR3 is TGTGCCAGTAGTGTCGGACTAGCGGACACAGATACGCAGTATTTT.

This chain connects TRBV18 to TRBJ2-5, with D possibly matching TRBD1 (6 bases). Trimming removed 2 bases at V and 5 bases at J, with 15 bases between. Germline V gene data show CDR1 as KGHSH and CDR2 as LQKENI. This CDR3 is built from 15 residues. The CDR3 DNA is TGTGCCAGCTCACCAGGTACAGGGACCGCGGAGACCCAGTACTTC. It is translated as CASSPGTGTAETQYF. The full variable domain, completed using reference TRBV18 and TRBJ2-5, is NAGVMQNPRHLVRRRGQEARLRCSPMKGHSHVYWYRQLPEEGLKFMVYLQKENIIDESGMPKERFSAEFPKEGPSILRIQQVVRGDSAAYFCASSPGTGTAETQYFGPGTRLLVL.

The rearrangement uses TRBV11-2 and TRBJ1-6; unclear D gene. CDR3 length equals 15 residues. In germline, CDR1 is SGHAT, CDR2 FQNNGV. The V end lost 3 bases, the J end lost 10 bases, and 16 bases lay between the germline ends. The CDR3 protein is CASSFMAPAVSPLHF. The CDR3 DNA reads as TGTGCCAGCAGCTTCATGGCCCCAGCGGTCTCACCCCTCCACTTT.

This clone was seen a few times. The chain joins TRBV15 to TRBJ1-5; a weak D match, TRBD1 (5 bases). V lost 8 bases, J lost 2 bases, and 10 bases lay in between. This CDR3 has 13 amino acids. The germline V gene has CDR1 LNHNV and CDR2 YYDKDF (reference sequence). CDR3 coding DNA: TGTGCCACCGGGGCCTTGGGCAATCAGCCCCAGCATTTT. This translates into CATGALGNQPQHF. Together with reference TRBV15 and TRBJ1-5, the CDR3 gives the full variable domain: DAMVIQNPRYQVTQFGKPVTLSCSQTLNHNVMYWYQQKSSQAPKLLFHYYDKDFNNEADTPDNFQSRRPNTSFCFLDIRSPGLGDTAMYLCATGALGNQPQHFGDGTRLSIL.

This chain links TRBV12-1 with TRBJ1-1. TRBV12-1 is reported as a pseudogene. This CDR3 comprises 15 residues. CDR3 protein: CASRKFEDRVTEAFF. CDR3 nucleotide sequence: TGTGCCAGCAGAAAGTTTGAGGATCGGGTCACTGAAGCTTTCTTT.

The CDR3 here is CASRLSQGATGGYTF. CDR3 nucleotides: TGTGCCAGTAGGCTATCACAGGGGGCGACGGGAGGCTACACCTTC. This rearrangement joins TRBV19 to TRBJ1-2; 9 bases are shared with TRBD1. Germline V gene data show CDR1 as LNHDA and CDR2 as SQIVND (reference sequence). V lost 6 bases to trimming and J lost 8 bases; unmatched junction nucleotides: 13. This CDR3 comprises 15 residues.

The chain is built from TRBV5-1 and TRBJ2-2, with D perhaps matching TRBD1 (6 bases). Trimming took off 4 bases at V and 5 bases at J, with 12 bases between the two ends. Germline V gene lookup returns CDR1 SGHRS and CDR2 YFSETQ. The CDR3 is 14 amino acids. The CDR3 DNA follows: TGCGCCAGCAGCCCCCCAGGGGCGACCGGGGAGCTGTTTTTT. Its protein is CASSPPGATGELFF. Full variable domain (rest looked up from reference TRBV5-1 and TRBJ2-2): KAGVTQTPRYLIKTRGQQVTLSCSPISGHRSVSWYQQTPGQGLQFLFEYFSETQRNKGNFPGRFSGRQFSNSRSEMNVSTLELGDSALYLCASSPPGATGELFFGEGSRLTVL.

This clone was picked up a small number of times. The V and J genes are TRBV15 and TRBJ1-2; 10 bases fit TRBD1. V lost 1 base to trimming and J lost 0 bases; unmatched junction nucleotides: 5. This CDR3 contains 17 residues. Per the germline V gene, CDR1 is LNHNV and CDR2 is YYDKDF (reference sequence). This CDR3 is CATSRVGTGEANYGYTF. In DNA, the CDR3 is TGTGCCACCAGCAGAGTTGGGACAGGGGAAGCTAACTATGGCTACACCTTC.

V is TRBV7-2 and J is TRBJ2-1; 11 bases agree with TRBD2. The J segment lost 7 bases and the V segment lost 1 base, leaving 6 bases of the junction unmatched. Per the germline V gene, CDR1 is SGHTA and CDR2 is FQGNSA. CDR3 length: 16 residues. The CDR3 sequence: CASSLVAGGQRNEQFF. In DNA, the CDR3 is TGTGCCAGCAGCTTAGTAGCGGGGGGGCAACGTAATGAGCAGTTCTTC.

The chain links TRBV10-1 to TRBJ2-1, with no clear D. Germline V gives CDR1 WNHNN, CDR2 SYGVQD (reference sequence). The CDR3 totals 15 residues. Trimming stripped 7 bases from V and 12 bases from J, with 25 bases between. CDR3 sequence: CASTTNGQAQLVQFF. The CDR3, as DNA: TGCGCCAGCACCACCAACGGCCAGGCGCAGTTGGTGCAGTTCTTC.

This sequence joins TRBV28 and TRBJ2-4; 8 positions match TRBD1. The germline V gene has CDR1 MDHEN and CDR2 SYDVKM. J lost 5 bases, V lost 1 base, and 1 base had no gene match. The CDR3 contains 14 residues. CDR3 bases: TGTGCCAGCAGTTTATCAGGGGGCCAAAACATTCAGTACTTC. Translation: CASSLSGGQNIQYF.

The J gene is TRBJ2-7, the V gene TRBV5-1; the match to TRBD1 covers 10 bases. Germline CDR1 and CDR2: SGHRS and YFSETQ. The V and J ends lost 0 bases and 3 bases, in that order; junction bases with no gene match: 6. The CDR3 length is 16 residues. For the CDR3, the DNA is TGCGCCAGCAGCTTGGCCCCTCGGGACAGGGGCTACGAGCAGTACTTC. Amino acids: CASSLAPRDRGYEQYF.

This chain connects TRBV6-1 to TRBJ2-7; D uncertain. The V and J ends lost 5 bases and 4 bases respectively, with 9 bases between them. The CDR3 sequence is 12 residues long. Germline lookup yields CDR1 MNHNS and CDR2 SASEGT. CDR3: CASSFADYEQYF. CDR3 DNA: TGTGCCAGCAGTTTCGCGGATTACGAGCAGTACTTC.

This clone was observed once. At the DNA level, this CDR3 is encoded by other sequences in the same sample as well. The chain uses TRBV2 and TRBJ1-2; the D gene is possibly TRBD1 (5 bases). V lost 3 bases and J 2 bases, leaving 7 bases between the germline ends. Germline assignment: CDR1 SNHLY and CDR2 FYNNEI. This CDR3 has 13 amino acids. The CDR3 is CASSDSGNYGYTF. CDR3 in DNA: TGTGCCAGCAGTGACTCAGGGAACTATGGCTACACCTTC.

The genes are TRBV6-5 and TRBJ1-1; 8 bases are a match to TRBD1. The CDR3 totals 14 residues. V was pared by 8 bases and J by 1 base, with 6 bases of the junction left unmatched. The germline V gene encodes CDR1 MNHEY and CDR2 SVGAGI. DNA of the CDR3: TGTGCCAGCGACGACAGGGGTGAGAACACTGAAGCTTTCTTT. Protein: CASDDRGENTEAFF.